This T cell receptor beta chain comes out of a study of stem cell transplantation in POMP-related autoinflammatory disease. CDR1 and CDR2 (germline): SGHAT, FQNNGV. V gave up 0 bases and J gave up 2 bases; unmatched junction bases: 4. CDR3 length: 17 amino acids. The repertoire was sequenced with immunoSEQ multiplex PCR; TCRdb's copy has only in-frame clones and lacks some. The table includes about 32,000 clones, about 90% detected once. The V call is TRBV11-2, the J call TRBJ1-4; 9 nucleotides match TRBD1. This sequence was found in a human donor with POMP-related autoinflammation and immune dysregulation (PRAID). Sequenced material: CD4+ T cells from PBMCs, taken before stem cell transplantation. The CDR3 DNA reads as TGTGCCAGCAGCTTAGATCGGGGGACAGGGACTAATGAAAAACTGTTTTTT. Its translation: CASSLDRGTGTNEKLFF.